One and the same sample provided the 22 T cell receptor beta chains below, sequenced in a study of T cells after yellow fever vaccination. TCRdb processed the 5' RACE reads anew with MiXCR; each CDR3 protein has one entry. The profile shows under 550,000 distinct CDR3 sequences, roughly a fifth of them singletons. The sequencing here drew on PBMCs, taken roughly 20 days after the first yellow fever vaccination. These receptors were obtained from a man between 18 and 35 years old who received the YFV17D yellow fever vaccine.

The chain combines TRBV3-1 with TRBJ1-3; 8 positions match TRBD1. V shed 4 bases, J shed 13 bases, and the junction held 6 bases outside the gene matches. The CDR3 consists of 12 residues. Germline-derived CDR1 and CDR2 are LGHDT and YNNKEL (reference sequence). CDR3 nucleotides: TGTGCCAGCAGCCTTTCGGGGACAGGAATATATTTT. Amino acid sequence: CASSLSGTGIYF.

The rearrangement uses TRBV11-2 and TRBJ2-7; D is ambiguous. This CDR3 has 15 residues. Trimming removed 2 bases from V and 2 bases from J, with 13 bases in between. Per germline, CDR1 SGHAT and CDR2 FQNNGV. As DNA, the CDR3 is TGTGCCAGCAGCTTATCAGGTGGCGGAGCCTACGAGCAGTACTTC. Protein: CASSLSGGGAYEQYF.

This clonotype was seen more than once but under ten times. The rearrangement links TRBV20-1 to TRBJ2-7; D could derive from TRBD1 or TRBD2 (5 bases each). Per the germline V gene, CDR1 is DFQATT and CDR2 is SNEGSKA (reference sequence). With 4 bases removed from V and 0 bases from J, the gap between germline ends came to 13 bases. The CDR3 contains 14 residues. The CDR3 loop reads CSANPGRSSYEQYV. CDR3 DNA sequence: TGCAGTGCTAACCCGGGACGGAGCTCCTACGAGCAGTACGTC.

The chain joins TRBV6-1 to TRBJ1-5; D uncertain. Germline V gene lookup returns CDR1 MNHNS and CDR2 SASEGT. CDR3 length: 17 residues. V shed 6 bases and J shed 6 bases, with 24 bases lying between them. The CDR3 loop is CASSGRAAANLGQPQHF. In DNA, the CDR3 is TGTGCCAGCAGCGGAAGGGCAGCGGCAAATTTGGGTCAGCCCCAGCATTTT.

This clonotype was recorded a few times. This chain connects TRBV4-2 to TRBJ2-1, with D possibly TRBD2 on 6 matching bases. Trimming removed 1 base at V and 0 bases at J, with 10 bases between. CDR1 is LGHNA and CDR2 is YNFKEQ in the germline V gene. The CDR3 has 16 residues. CDR3 sequence: CASSQGAGRSYNEQFF. In DNA, the CDR3 is TGTGCCAGCAGCCAAGGGGCGGGGCGCTCCTACAATGAGCAGTTCTTC.

This clonotype was recorded at least ten times. The chain joins TRBV7-2 to TRBJ1-1; D unclear. Trimming removed 5 bases from V and 1 base from J, with 14 bases in between. CDR1 and CDR2 (germline): SGHTA, FQGNSA. This CDR3 has 15 amino acids. As DNA, the CDR3 is TGTGCCAGCAGCCCGGTATCACGAAGGAACACTGAAGCTTTCTTT. It is translated as CASSPVSRRNTEAFF.

This clonotype showed up just a few times. The CDR3 reads CASAWGVGAEAFF. The CDR3 nucleotides read TGTGCCAGCGCCTGGGGGGTCGGAGCTGAAGCTTTCTTT. The chain joins TRBV6-2 or TRBV6-3 to TRBJ1-1; D may be TRBD1 (5 bases). Germline assignment: CDR1 MNHEY and CDR2 SVGEGT. The CDR3 has 13 residues. V was trimmed by 8 bases and J by 6 bases, leaving 16 bases between them.

V and J are TRBV4-1 and TRBJ1-1, with 7 bases identical to TRBD1. Germline lookup yields CDR1 MGHRA and CDR2 YSYEKL. With V trimmed by 2 bases and J by 2 bases, 8 bases remained unmatched. This CDR3 region has 16 residues. CDR3 amino acids: CASSQSQGDANTEAFF. The CDR3 DNA reads TGCGCCAGCAGCCAATCTCAGGGGGACGCAAACACTGAAGCTTTCTTT.

The chain recombines TRBV2 with TRBJ2-2; tentatively, D is TRBD1 (6 bases). The V end was cut by 9 bases, the J end by 2 bases, with 16 bases between. CDR3 length equals 15 residues. The germline V gene has CDR1 SNHLY and CDR2 FYNNEI. The CDR3: CARRQEISNTGELFF. In nucleotides, the CDR3 is TGTGCCAGAAGACAGGAGATTTCCAACACCGGGGAGCTGTTTTTT.

This clonotype has more than one count but fewer than ten. DNA of the CDR3: TGTGCCAGCAGCAAAGTTAGGGCCGGAGGCCTTGTGCCCCTCCACTTT. It specifies CASSKVRAGGLVPLHF. This sequence joins TRBV21-1 and TRBJ1-6. TRBV21-1 is flagged as a pseudogene. The CDR3 has 16 amino acids.

This sequence joins TRBV20-1 and TRBJ1-3; D is unresolved. Germline V CDR1 and CDR2: DFQATT, SNEGSKA (reference sequence). V was trimmed by 1 base and J by 0 bases, leaving 10 bases between them. This CDR3 region has 15 residues. This CDR3 reads CSARGLGISGNTIYF. The CDR3 bases are TGCAGTGCTAGAGGCCTAGGAATCTCTGGAAACACCATATATTTT.

The chain couples TRBV6-1 to TRBJ1-5; TRBD1 matches 10 bases. This CDR3 contains 14 residues. Germline values: CDR1 MNHNS, CDR2 SASEGT. V shed 6 bases, J shed 5 bases, and the junction held 4 bases outside the gene matches. The CDR3 nucleotides read TGTGCCAGCAGATTCGGACAGGGGGATCAGCCCCAGCATTTT. This sequence encodes CASRFGQGDQPQHF.

The rearrangement joins TRBV14 to TRBJ1-1; D gene unclear. The length of the CDR3 is 16 residues. The V gene's germline CDR1 is SGHDN and CDR2 FVKESK. V was trimmed by 1 base and J by 0 bases, leaving 12 bases between them. The CDR3: CASSQGAALLNTEAFF. CDR3 in DNA: TGTGCCAGCAGCCAAGGGGCAGCACTATTGAACACTGAAGCTTTCTTT. Full variable domain (outside the CDR3, taken from reference TRBV14 and TRBJ1-1): EAGVTQFPSHSVIEKGQTVTLRCDPISGHDNLYWYRRVMGKEIKFLLHFVKESKQDESGMPNNRFLAERTGGTYSTLKVQPAELEDSGVYFCASSQGAALLNTEAFFGQGTRLTVV.

This sequence joins TRBV7-2 and TRBJ1-5; D may be TRBD1 (6 bases). V shed 5 bases and J shed 5 bases, with 10 bases lying between them. The CDR3 runs to 13 residues. Germline assignment: CDR1 SGHTA and CDR2 FQGNSA. The CDR3 bases are TGTGCCAGCAGCGTAAGACAGGATCAGCCCCAGCATTTT. Encoded protein: CASSVRQDQPQHF.

The genes are TRBV4-3 and TRBJ1-1; D gene ambiguous. The CDR3 runs to 16 residues. V was cut by 5 bases and J by 4 bases, with 20 bases left in between. Per germline, CDR1 LGHNA and CDR2 YSLEER. The CDR3 coding sequence is TGCGCCAGCAGCTCAAGTTGGGGAGGAGCACTCACTGAAGCTTTCTTT. Protein product: CASSSSWGGALTEAFF.

This clonotype was counted only a few times. The rearrangement links TRBV28 to TRBJ2-3; 7 nucleotides align to TRBD2. Germline loops: CDR1 MDHEN, CDR2 SYDVKM. The CDR3 length is 12 residues. Trimming took 11 bases from V and 1 from J; bases not matched to a gene: 3. The DNA of the CDR3 is TGTGCCGGAGGGAGGGGCACAGATACGCAGTATTTT. This encodes CAGGRGTDTQYF. Using reference TRBV28 and TRBJ2-3 for the parts outside the CDR3, the full variable domain is DVKVTQSSRYLVKRTGEKVFLECVQDMDHENMFWYRQDPGLGLRLIYFSYDVKMKEKGDIPEGYSVSREKKERFSLILESASTNQTSMYLCAGGRGTDTQYFGPGTRLTVL.

The rearrangement uses TRBV10-2 and TRBJ2-5, with 14 bases identical to TRBD2. Germline CDR1 and CDR2: WSHSY and SAAADI. CDR3 length: 18 amino acids. The V segment lost 7 bases and the J segment 0 bases; nucleotides outside the gene matches: 10. Written as DNA, the CDR3 is TGCGCCAGCACCCTCGGACTAGCGGGGGGACCGTACCAAGAGACCCAGTACTTC. Amino acids: CASTLGLAGGPYQETQYF.

The V and J genes are TRBV6-2 or TRBV6-3 and TRBJ2-7, with D unclear. The CDR3 loop spans 13 amino acids. Germline V lookup: CDR1 MNHEY, CDR2 SVGEGT. V gave up 2 bases and J gave up 4 bases, with 9 bases separating them. This CDR3 is CASSYLSVYEQYF. For the CDR3, the DNA is TGTGCCAGCAGTTACCTTTCGGTTTACGAGCAGTACTTC.

The rearrangement uses TRBV7-2 and TRBJ2-3; 8 bases are a match to TRBD2. CDR3 length: 16 amino acids. The germline V gene has CDR1 SGHTA and CDR2 FQGNSA. The J segment lost 6 bases and the V segment lost 3 bases, leaving 11 bases of the junction unmatched. CDR3 sequence: CASSFRLGGRPDTQYF. CDR3 nucleotide sequence: TGTGCCAGCAGCTTTCGACTTGGCGGGAGGCCCGATACGCAGTATTTT.

This clonotype was counted at least ten times. The chain uses TRBV6-2 or TRBV6-3 and TRBJ1-6; D gene ambiguous. The V gene lost 2 bases and the J gene lost 8 bases, with 4 bases spanning the gap. This CDR3 spans 12 amino acids. The germline CDR1 and CDR2 sequences are MNHEY and SVGEGT. The CDR3 loop reads CASSYRDSPLHF. CDR3 nucleotide sequence: TGTGCCAGCAGTTACCGGGATTCACCCCTCCACTTT.

This chain joins TRBV4-2 and TRBJ2-3; no definite D call. The CDR3 is made up of 15 amino acids. Trimming cost V 0 bases and J 3 bases, with 10 bases left between them. CDR1 LGHNA and CDR2 YNFKEQ come from the germline V gene. The CDR3 region is CASSQDGVRTDTQYF. In nucleotides, the CDR3 is TGTGCCAGCAGCCAAGATGGGGTGCGGACAGATACGCAGTATTTT.

V and J are TRBV15 and TRBJ2-5; tentative D call: TRBD2 (5 bases). V was trimmed by 5 bases and J by 5 bases, leaving 12 bases between them. This CDR3 has 13 amino acids. Germline V CDR1 and CDR2: LNHNV, YYDKDF (reference sequence). The CDR3 is CATSEAVGETQYF. For the CDR3, the DNA is TGTGCCACCAGCGAAGCGGTTGGTGAGACCCAGTACTTC.